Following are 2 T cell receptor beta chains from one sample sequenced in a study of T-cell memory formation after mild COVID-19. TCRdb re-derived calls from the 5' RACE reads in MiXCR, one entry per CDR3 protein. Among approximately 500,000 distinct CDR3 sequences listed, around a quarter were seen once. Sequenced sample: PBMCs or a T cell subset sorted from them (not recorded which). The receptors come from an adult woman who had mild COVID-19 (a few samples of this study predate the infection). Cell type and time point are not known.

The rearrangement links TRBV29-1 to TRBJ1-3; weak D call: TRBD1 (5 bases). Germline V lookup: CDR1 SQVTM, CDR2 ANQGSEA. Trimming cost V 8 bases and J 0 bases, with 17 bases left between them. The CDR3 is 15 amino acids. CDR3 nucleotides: TGCAGCTCCCGCAGGGTTACCCTCTCTGGAAACACCATATATTTT. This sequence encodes CSSRRVTLSGNTIYF. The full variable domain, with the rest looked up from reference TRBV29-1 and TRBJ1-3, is SAVISQKPSRDICQRGTSLTIQCQVDSQVTMMFWYRQQPGQSLTLIATANQGSEATYESGFVIDKFPISRPNLTFSTLTVSNMSPEDSSIYLCSSRRVTLSGNTIYFGEGSWLTVV.

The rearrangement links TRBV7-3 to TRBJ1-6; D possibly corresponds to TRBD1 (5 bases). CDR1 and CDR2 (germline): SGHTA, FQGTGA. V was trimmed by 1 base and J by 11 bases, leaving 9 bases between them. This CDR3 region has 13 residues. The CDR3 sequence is CASSLRWGAPLHF. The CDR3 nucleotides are TGTGCCAGCAGCTTAAGGTGGGGGGCACCCCTCCACTTT. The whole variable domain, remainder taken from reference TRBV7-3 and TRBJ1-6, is GAGVSQTPSNKVTEKGKYVELRCDPISGHTALYWYRQSLGQGPEFLIYFQGTGAADDSGLPNDRFFAVRPEGSVSTLKIQRTERGDSAVYLCASSLRWGAPLHFGNGTRLTVT.